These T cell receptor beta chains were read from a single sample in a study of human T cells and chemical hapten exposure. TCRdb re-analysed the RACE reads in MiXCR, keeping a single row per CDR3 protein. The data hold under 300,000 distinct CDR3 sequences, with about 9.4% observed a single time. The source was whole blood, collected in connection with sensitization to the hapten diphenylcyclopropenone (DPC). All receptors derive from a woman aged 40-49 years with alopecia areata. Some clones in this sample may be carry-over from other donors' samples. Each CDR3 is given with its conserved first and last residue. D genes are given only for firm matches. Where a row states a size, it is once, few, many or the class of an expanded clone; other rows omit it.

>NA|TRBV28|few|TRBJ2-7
CASSSEGYEQYF
TGTGCCAGCAGTTCTGAGGGCTACGAGCAGTACTTC
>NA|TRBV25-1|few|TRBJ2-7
CASSERAAPGEQYF
TGTGCCAGCAGTGAGAGGGCGGCCCCTGGCGAGCAGTACTTC
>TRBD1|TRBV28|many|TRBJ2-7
CASRGQGSDEQYF
TGTGCCAGCCGGGGACAGGGGAGCGACGAGCAGTACTTC
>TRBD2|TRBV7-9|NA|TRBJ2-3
CASSSWTSGRRGTDTQYF
TGTGCCAGCAGCTCCTGGACTAGCGGGAGGAGGGGGACAGATACGCAGTATTTT
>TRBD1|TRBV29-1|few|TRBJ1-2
CSVDTPGGGSYGYTF
TGCAGCGTCGACACCCCAGGGGGCGGTAGCTATGGCTACACCTTC
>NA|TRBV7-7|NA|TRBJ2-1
CASSLRHESNEQFF
TGTGCTAGCAGCTTACGGCACGAGAGCAATGAGCAGTTCTTC
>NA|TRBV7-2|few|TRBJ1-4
CASSRGIGNEKLFF
TGTGCCAGCAGCCGGGGAATAGGGAATGAAAAACTGTTTTTT
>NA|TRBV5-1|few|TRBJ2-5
CASSIRTVQETQYF
TGCGCCAGCAGCATCCGGACAGTCCAAGAGACCCAGTACTTC
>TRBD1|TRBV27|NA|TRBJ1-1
CARGQGRIEAFF
TGTGCCAGAGGACAGGGAAGGATTGAAGCTTTCTTT
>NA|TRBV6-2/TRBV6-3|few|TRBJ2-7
CASSYSGTRGRQYF
TGTGCCAGCAGTTATTCCGGGACCCGAGGACGGCAGTACTTC
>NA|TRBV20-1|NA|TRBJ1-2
CSALGGLGYTF
TGCAGTGCTTTGGGGGGGCTGGGCTACACCTTC
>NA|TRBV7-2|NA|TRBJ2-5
CASSLAGQGNQETQYF
TGTGCCAGCAGCTTAGCGGGGCAGGGGAACCAAGAGACCCAGTACTTC
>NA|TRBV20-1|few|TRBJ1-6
CSASTIQRHSPLHF
TGCAGTGCTAGCACGATACAGAGGCATTCACCCCTCCACTTT
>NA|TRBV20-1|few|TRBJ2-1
CSARDRGRYNEQFF
TGCAGTGCTAGAGATCGCGGACGGTACAATGAGCAGTTCTTC
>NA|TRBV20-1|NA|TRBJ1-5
CSATPRRNQPQHF
TGCAGTGCTACCCCCCGGCGCAATCAGCCCCAGCATTTT
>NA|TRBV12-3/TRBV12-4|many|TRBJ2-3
CASSLMGDTQYF
TGTGCCAGCAGCCTTATGGGGGATACGCAGTATTTT
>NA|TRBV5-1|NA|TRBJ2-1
CASSLGAGAWEQFF
TGCGCCAGCAGCTTGGGGGCAGGCGCCTGGGAGCAGTTCTTC
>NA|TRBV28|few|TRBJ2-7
CASSFDGPYRYEQYF
TGTGCCAGCAGTTTTGACGGACCATACCGCTACGAGCAGTACTTC
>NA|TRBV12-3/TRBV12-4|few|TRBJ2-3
CASSPTGASTDTQYF
TGTGCCAGCAGTCCGACGGGGGCCAGCACAGATACGCAGTATTTT
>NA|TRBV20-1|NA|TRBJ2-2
CSARAGAGTGELFF
TGCAGTGCTAGGGCAGGAGCCGGAACCGGGGAGCTGTTTTTT
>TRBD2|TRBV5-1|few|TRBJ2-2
CASSLGGGPPNTGELFF
TGCGCCAGCAGCTTGGGCGGGGGACCCCCGAACACCGGGGAGCTGTTTTTT
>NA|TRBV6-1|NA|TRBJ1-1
CASSEVGQGSGTEAFF
TGTGCCAGCAGTGAAGTGGGGCAGGGGTCGGGCACTGAAGCTTTCTTT
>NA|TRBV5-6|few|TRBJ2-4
CASSRDLKNIQYF
TGTGCCAGCAGCCGCGACTTAAAAAACATTCAGTACTTC
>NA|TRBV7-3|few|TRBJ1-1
CASSSDANTEAFF
TGTGCCAGCAGCTCGGACGCGAACACTGAAGCTTTCTTT
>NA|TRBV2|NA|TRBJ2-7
CASRVTGHSYEQYF
TGTGCCAGCAGAGTAACGGGACACTCCTACGAGCAGTACTTC
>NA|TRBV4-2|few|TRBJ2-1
CASSQDGGRTSYNEQFF
TGTGCCAGCAGCCAAGACGGGGGACGGACCTCCTACAATGAGCAGTTCTTC
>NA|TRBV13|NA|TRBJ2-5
CASSFQREETQYF
TGTGCCAGCAGCTTTCAACGGGAAGAGACCCAGTACTTC
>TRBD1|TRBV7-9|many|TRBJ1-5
CASSSDRVRTNQPQHF
TGTGCCAGCAGCTCTGACAGGGTCCGAACCAATCAGCCCCAGCATTTT
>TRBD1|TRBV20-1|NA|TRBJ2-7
CSAAGTGTGSSYEQYF
TGCAGTGCCGCAGGGACAGGGACGGGTAGCTCCTACGAGCAGTACTTC
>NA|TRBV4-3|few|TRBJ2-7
CASSQEAGGAYEQYF
TGCGCCAGCAGCCAAGAGGCCGGAGGGGCCTACGAGCAGTACTTC
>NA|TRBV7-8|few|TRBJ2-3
CASSLRIRERGTDTQYF
TGTGCCAGCAGCTTACGAATACGGGAAAGGGGCACAGATACGCAGTATTTT
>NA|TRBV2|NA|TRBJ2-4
CASSEGSRGNIQYF
TGTGCCAGCAGTGAGGGGTCCCGGGGAAACATTCAGTACTTC
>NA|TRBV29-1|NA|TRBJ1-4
CSVGGQANEKLFF
TGCAGCGTTGGAGGACAAGCCAATGAAAAACTGTTTTTT
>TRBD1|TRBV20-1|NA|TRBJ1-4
CSARDGTVNEKLFF
TGCAGTGCTAGAGATGGGACAGTGAATGAAAAACTGTTTTTT
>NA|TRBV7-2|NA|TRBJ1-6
CASSSQAYNSPLHF
TGTGCCAGCAGCTCCCAGGCCTATAATTCACCCCTCCACTTT
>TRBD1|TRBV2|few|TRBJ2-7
CASSEAGTGQYEQYF
TGTGCCAGCAGTGAAGCGGGGACAGGGCAGTACGAGCAGTACTTC
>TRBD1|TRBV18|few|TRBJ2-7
CASSPGPGGLYEQYF
TGTGCCAGCTCACCCGGGCCAGGGGGCCTCTACGAGCAGTACTTC
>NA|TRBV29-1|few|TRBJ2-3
CSVGEATPDTQYF
TGCAGCGTTGGGGAAGCGACCCCAGATACGCAGTATTTT
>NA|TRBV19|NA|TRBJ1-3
CASSMGTVPGNTIYF
TGTGCCAGTAGTATGGGAACGGTACCGGGAAACACCATATATTTT
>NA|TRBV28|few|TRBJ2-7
CASTSTGPGGQYF
TGTGCCAGCACCTCCACAGGGCCGGGGGGGCAGTACTTC
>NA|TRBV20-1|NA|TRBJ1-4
CSAKGPGEKLFF
TGCAGTGCTAAAGGGCCGGGAGAAAAACTGTTTTTT
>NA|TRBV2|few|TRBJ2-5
CASSGSFQETQYF
TGTGCCAGCAGTGGAAGCTTCCAAGAGACCCAGTACTTC
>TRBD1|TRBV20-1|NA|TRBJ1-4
CSAPGTATNEKLFF
TGCAGTGCTCCCGGGACAGCAACTAATGAAAAACTGTTTTTT
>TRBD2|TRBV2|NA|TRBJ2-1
CASGQAGGRDEQFF
TGTGCCAGCGGGCAGGCGGGAGGCCGGGATGAGCAGTTCTTC